This paragraph reports one TCR beta chain. Its matching antigen is unknown. These data belong to a study of cytomegalovirus exposure and HLA in healthy donors. Study results and caveats: A few CMV-associated chains were confirmed in vitro to be specific for CMV antigens.

The study ran its PCR with 60 Vbeta and 13 Jbeta primers. Sequencing was performed with immunoSEQ multiplex PCR; in TCRdb, only in-frame clones are kept and a portion is missing. The data hold some 130,000 clones, with roughly 70% observed a single time. Sequencing used PBMCs. This clonotype originated in a man aged 25 to 40 in good health and CMV-seronegative.

The CDR3: CASSYTGTGEETFF. In nucleotides, the CDR3 is TGTGCCAGCAGCTACACCGGGACAGGGGAGGAAACTTTCTTT. The chain combines TRBV7-8 with TRBJ1-1; 10 positions match TRBD1. This CDR3 is 14 amino acids long. Losses at the gene ends were 4 bases for V and 12 bases for J; bases not matched to a gene: 11. Germline lookup yields CDR1 SGHVS and CDR2 FQNEAQ.